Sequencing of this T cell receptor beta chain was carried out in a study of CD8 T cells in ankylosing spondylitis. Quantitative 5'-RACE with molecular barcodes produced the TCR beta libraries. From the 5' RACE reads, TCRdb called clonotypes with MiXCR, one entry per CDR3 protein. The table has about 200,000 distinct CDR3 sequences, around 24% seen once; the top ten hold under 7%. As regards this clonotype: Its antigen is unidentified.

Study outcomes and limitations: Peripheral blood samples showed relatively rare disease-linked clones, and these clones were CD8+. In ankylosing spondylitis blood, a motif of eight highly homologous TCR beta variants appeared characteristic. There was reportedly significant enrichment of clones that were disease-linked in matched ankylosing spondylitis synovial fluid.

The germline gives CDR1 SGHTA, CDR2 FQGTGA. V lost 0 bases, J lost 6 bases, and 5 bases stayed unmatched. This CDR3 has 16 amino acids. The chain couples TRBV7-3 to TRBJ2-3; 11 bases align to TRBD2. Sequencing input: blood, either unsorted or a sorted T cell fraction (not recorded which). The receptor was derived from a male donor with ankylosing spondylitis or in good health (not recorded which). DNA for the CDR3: TGTGCCAGCAGCTTAACTAGCGGGAGGGCCGGGGATACGCAGTATTTT. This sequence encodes CASSLTSGRAGDTQYF.